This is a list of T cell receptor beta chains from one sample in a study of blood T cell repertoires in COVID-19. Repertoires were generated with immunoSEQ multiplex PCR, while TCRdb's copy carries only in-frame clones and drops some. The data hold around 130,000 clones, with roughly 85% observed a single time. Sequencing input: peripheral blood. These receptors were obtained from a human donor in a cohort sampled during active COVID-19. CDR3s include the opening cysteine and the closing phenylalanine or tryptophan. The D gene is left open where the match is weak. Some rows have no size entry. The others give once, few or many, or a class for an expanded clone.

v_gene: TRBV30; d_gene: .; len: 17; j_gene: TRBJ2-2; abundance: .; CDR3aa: CAWSDVRHSTNTGELFF
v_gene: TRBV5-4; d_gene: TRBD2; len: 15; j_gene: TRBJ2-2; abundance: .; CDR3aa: CASSMRGAVTGELFF
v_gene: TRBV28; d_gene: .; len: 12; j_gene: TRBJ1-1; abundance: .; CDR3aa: CASSDRNTEAFF
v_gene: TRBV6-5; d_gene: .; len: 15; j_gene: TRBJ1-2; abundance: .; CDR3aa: CASRQNHQGNYGYTF
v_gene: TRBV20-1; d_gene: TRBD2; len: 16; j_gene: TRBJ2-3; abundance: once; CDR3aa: CSASGLAGVMADTQYF
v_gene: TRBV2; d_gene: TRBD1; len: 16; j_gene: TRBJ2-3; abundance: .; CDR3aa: CASSEGTGFSTDTQYF
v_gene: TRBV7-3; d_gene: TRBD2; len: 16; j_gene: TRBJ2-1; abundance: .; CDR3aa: CASSPVWAGGYNEQFF
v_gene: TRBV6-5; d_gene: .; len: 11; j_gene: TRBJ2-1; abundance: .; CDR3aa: CASRLGDEQFF
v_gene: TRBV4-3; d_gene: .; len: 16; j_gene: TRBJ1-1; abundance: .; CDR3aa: CASSQDSNPSGTEAFF
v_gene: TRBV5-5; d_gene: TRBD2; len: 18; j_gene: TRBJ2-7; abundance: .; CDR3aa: CASSSDPGLAGYRGRQYF
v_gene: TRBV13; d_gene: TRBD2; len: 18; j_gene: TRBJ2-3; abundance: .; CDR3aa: CASSLDLAGTTSTDTQYF
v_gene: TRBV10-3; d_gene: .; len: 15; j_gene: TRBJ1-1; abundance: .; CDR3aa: CAISEGLGAPTEAFF
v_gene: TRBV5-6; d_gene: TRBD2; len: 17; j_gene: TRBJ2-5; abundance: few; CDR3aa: CASSHLGLAGSQETQYF
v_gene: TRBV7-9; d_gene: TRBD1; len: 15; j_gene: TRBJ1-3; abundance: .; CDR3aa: CASSLGQGAGNTIYF
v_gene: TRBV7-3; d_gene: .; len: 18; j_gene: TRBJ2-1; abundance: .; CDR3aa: CASSLSLGRGDSYNEQFF
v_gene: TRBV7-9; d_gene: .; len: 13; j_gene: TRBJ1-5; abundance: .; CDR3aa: CASSSGEGQPQHF
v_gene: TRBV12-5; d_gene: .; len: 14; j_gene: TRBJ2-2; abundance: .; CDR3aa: CASGLHRVGGELFF
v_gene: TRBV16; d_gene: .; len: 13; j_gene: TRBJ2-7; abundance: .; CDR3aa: CASSQEGSYEQYF
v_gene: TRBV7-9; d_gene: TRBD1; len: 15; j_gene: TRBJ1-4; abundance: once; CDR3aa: CASSPRTGGSEKLFF
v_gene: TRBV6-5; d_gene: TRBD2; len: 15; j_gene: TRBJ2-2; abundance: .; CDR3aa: CASRTSGGADGELFF
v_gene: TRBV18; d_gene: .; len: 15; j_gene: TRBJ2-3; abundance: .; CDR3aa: CASSPPERQRNTQYF
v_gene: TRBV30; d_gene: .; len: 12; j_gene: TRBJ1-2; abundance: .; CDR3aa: CAWTARTGGYTF
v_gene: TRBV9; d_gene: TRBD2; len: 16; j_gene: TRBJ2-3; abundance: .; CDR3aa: CASSARSGDPTDTQYF
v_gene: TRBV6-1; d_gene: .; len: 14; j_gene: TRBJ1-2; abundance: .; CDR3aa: CASSDQIRSDGYTF
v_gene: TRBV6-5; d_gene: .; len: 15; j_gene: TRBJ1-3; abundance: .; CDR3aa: CASSLQGLSGNTIYF
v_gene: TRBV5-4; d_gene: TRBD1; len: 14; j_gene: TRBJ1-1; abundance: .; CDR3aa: CASSRGDRNTEAFF
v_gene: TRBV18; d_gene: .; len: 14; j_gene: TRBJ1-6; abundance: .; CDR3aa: CASSPAQVGSPLHF
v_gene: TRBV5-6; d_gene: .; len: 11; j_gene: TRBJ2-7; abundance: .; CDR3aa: CASSTAYEQYF
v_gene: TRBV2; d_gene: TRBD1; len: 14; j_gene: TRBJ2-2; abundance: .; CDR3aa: CASSDRPNTGELFF
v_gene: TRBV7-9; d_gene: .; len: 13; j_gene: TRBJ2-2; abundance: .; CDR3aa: CASSPQNTGELFF
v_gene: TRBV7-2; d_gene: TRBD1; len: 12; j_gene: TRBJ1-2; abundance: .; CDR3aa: CASSPPGGGYTF
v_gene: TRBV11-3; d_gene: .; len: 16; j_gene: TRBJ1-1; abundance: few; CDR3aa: CASSLSNTGRGTEAFF
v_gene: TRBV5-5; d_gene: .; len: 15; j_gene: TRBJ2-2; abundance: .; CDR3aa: CASSPRGIVTGELFF
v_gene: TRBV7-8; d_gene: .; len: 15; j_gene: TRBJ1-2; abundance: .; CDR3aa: CASSLEAGVNYGYTF
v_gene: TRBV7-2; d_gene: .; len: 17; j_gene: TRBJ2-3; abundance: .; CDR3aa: CASSPVPVGGATDTQYF
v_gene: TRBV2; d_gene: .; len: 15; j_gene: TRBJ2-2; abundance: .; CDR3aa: CASKGLLRNTGELFF
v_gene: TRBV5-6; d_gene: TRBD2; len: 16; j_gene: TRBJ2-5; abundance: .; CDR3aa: CASSSPLAGGSGTQYF
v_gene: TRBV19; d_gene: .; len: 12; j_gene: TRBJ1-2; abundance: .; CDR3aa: CASIRKPYGYTF
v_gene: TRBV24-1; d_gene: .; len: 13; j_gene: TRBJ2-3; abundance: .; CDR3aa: CATSDGGRDTQYF
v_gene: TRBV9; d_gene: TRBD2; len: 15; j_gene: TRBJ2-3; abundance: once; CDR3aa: CASSVEAGGTDTQYF
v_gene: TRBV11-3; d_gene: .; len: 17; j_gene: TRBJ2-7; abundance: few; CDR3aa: CASSLAWYSYYSYEQYF
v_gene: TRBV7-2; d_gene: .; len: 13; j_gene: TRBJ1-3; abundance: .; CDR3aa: CASSLRAGNTIYF